A single sample is the source of the 30 T cell receptor beta chains below, sequenced in a study of blood T cell repertoires in COVID-19. Produced via immunoSEQ multiplex PCR; TCRdb's table is partial and in-frame only. Among about 160,000 clones, about 83% were seen once, and the ten largest hold over 9%. Sample: peripheral blood. These receptor sequences come from a woman between 65 and 79 years old with COVID-19, enrolled during active disease.

This rearrangement joins TRBV10-3 to TRBJ2-3, with 11 bases matching TRBD2. Germline V lookup: CDR1 ENHRY, CDR2 SYGVKD. The J segment lost 3 bases and the V segment lost 3 bases, leaving 2 bases of the junction unmatched. The CDR3 is 15 residues long. The CDR3 bases are TGTGCCATCAGTGACGGACTAGCGGGTACAGATACGCAGTATTTT. This translates into CAISDGLAGTDTQYF.

The chain links TRBV29-1 to TRBJ1-3; D uncertain. V dropped 6 bases and J dropped 4 bases, with 10 bases sitting between them. This CDR3 has 12 amino acids. Germline-derived CDR1 and CDR2 are SQVTM and ANQGSEA. The CDR3, as DNA: TGCAGCGTGAGGGCAGGCGGAAACACCATATATTTT. Its protein is CSVRAGGNTIYF.

The V and J genes are TRBV28 and TRBJ2-3, with 9 bases matching TRBD1. CDR1 is MDHEN, CDR2 SYDVKM, per germline. The CDR3 sequence is 17 residues long. V shed 6 bases, J shed 4 bases, and the junction held 14 bases outside the gene matches. CDR3 protein: CASSRRDRVGLADTQYF. In DNA, the CDR3 is TGTGCCAGCAGCCGCCGGGACAGGGTGGGATTGGCAGATACGCAGTATTTT. Together with reference TRBV28 and TRBJ2-3, the CDR3 gives the full variable domain: DVKVTQSSRYLVKRTGEKVFLECVQDMDHENMFWYRQDPGLGLRLIYFSYDVKMKEKGDIPEGYSVSREKKERFSLILESASTNQTSMYLCASSRRDRVGLADTQYFGPGTRLTVL.

This sequence joins TRBV5-1 and TRBJ1-1; 8 bases map to TRBD1. V lost 0 bases to trimming and J lost 1 base; unmatched junction nucleotides: 11. CDR3 length equals 18 residues. Germline V gives CDR1 SGHRS, CDR2 YFSETQ. CDR3 amino acids: CASSLGGPGGRENTEAFF. CDR3 sequence (DNA): TGCGCCAGCAGCTTGGGTGGGCCAGGGGGCAGAGAGAACACTGAAGCTTTCTTT.

The J gene is TRBJ2-5, the V gene TRBV2; a weak D match, TRBD2 (5 bases). Germline-derived CDR1 and CDR2 are SNHLY and FYNNEI. This CDR3 has 13 residues. V lost 11 bases and J lost 5, with 18 bases in between. Here the CDR3 DNA reads TGTGCCTCCCGGGCAGCAAGCGGCGAGACCCAGTACTTC. Protein: CASRAASGETQYF.

The chain links TRBV18 to TRBJ2-3; 7 positions agree with TRBD2. The germline gives CDR1 KGHSH, CDR2 LQKENI. V gave up 4 bases and J gave up 0 bases; unmatched junction bases: 4. The CDR3 length is 15 residues. As DNA, the CDR3 is TGTGCCAGCTCACAGCGGGAATCTAGCACAGATACGCAGTATTTT. Translation: CASSQRESSTDTQYF.

This rearrangement joins TRBV28 to TRBJ2-7, with D perhaps TRBD2 (5 bases). Trimming stripped 8 bases from V and 6 bases from J, with 14 bases between. The CDR3 totals 12 residues. Germline values: CDR1 MDHEN, CDR2 SYDVKM. The CDR3 DNA sequence: TGTGCCAGCTGCCGGGGAGTCGCCGAGCAGTACTTC. Its protein is CASCRGVAEQYF.

V usage is TRBV6-5 and J usage is TRBJ2-7; D is perhaps TRBD1 (6 bases). CDR3 length: 11 amino acids. Trimming shortened V by 6 bases and J by 7 bases, and 10 bases separated the two germline ends. Germline V gene sequence: CDR1 MNHEY, CDR2 SVGAGI. CDR3 amino acids: CASSHQGEQYF. DNA for the CDR3: TGTGCCAGCAGCCACCAGGGGGAGCAGTACTTC.

This chain links TRBV5-6 with TRBJ1-6, with 7 bases identical to TRBD1. CDR1 and CDR2 (germline): SGHDT, YYEEEE. Trimming took 3 bases from V and 7 from J; bases not matched to a gene: 4. The CDR3 is 14 residues long. Here the CDR3 reads CASSWTGNNSPLHF. DNA for the CDR3: TGTGCCAGCAGCTGGACAGGTAACAATTCACCCCTCCACTTT.

This clone has a handful of counts. The chain employs TRBV2 and TRBJ2-2; tentative D call: TRBD2 (6 bases). Germline lookup yields CDR1 SNHLY and CDR2 FYNNEI. V shed 10 bases and J shed 0 bases, with 9 bases lying between them. The CDR3 is 13 amino acids. CDR3 DNA sequence: TGTGCCACCGCGGGATCGAACACCGGGGAGCTGTTTTTT. Translated, it gives CATAGSNTGELFF. Using reference TRBV2 and TRBJ2-2 for the parts outside the CDR3, the full variable domain is EPEVTQTPSHQVTQMGQEVILRCVPISNHLYFYWYRQILGQKVEFLVSFYNNEISEKSEIFDDQFSVERPDGSNFTLKIRSTKLEDSAMYFCATAGSNTGELFFGEGSRLTVL.

The CDR3 sequence is CASSSQGGTSTDTQYF. The CDR3, as DNA: TGTGCCAGCAGCTCCCAAGGCGGCACTAGCACAGATACGCAGTATTTT. This chain joins TRBV7-3 and TRBJ2-3; D gene unclear. The CDR3 has 16 residues. Trimming shortened V by 4 bases and J by 0 bases, and 14 bases separated the two germline ends. The germline V gene encodes CDR1 SGHTA and CDR2 FQGTGA.

V usage is TRBV28 and J usage is TRBJ2-7, with a weak D call TRBD1 (6 bases). The V gene's germline CDR1 is MDHEN and CDR2 SYDVKM. This CDR3 is 15 amino acids long. Trimming cost V 7 bases and J 3 bases, with 19 bases left between them. CDR3 DNA: TGTGCCAGCACCGGATACCGAACAGGGAGCTACGAGCAGTACTTC. Amino acids: CASTGYRTGSYEQYF.

The chain couples TRBV28 to TRBJ2-5; 8 nucleotides match TRBD2. The V gene's germline CDR1 is MDHEN and CDR2 SYDVKM. CDR3 size: 15 residues. The ends lost 5 bases at V and 5 bases at J; junction bases unmatched: 10. The CDR3 nucleotides are TGTGCCAGCAGTCCCGGGGGGGCCATGCGGGAGACCCAGTACTTC. It translates to CASSPGGAMRETQYF.

The CDR3 sequence: CASSPFVSATNEKLFF. The CDR3 DNA follows: TGTGCCAGCAGCCCATTCGTTTCGGCAACTAATGAAAAACTGTTTTTT. The rearrangement uses TRBV5-4 and TRBJ1-4, with D uncertain. Looked up from germline, CDR1 is SGHNT and CDR2 is YYREEE (reference sequence). This CDR3 is 16 amino acids long. V dropped 4 bases and J dropped 0 bases, with 13 bases sitting between them.

V usage is TRBV28 and J usage is TRBJ2-7; 7 bases agree with TRBD2. After removal of 3 bases from V and 3 bases from J, the junction contained 8 bases not matched to a gene. The germline V gene has CDR1 MDHEN and CDR2 SYDVKM. CDR3 length: 15 amino acids. In DNA, the CDR3 is TGTGCCAGCAGTTTTTTACTCGGGGGGAACTACGAGCAGTACTTC. As protein: CASSFLLGGNYEQYF. Complete variable domain (other parts from reference TRBV28 and TRBJ2-7): DVKVTQSSRYLVKRTGEKVFLECVQDMDHENMFWYRQDPGLGLRLIYFSYDVKMKEKGDIPEGYSVSREKKERFSLILESASTNQTSMYLCASSFLLGGNYEQYFGPGTRLTVT.

This chain joins TRBV4-1 and TRBJ2-1; TRBD1 is a possible D gene (6 bases). V shed 4 bases and J shed 9 bases, with 25 bases lying between them. This CDR3 has 17 amino acids. Germline V gene lookup returns CDR1 MGHRA and CDR2 YSYEKL. Written as DNA, the CDR3 is TGCGCCAGCAGCCCTGAGGGGATAGCACAGGGTAGGAGTGAGCAGTTCTTC. It yields the protein CASSPEGIAQGRSEQFF.

The chain recombines TRBV3-1 (or the pseudogene TRBV3-2) with TRBJ2-1, with D perhaps TRBD2 (6 bases). This CDR3 has 13 amino acids. The germline V and J ends were trimmed by 7 bases and 9 bases, with 16 bases remaining between them. CDR1 is LGHDT and CDR2 is YNNKEL in the germline V gene (reference sequence). Here the CDR3 reads CASTHLAGTEQFF. The CDR3 DNA follows: TGTGCCAGCACCCATTTGGCGGGGACTGAGCAGTTCTTC.

The J gene is TRBJ1-1, the V gene TRBV6-5, with 7 nucleotides matching TRBD1. V lost 2 bases, J lost 3 bases, and 6 bases stayed unmatched. CDR1 is MNHEY, CDR2 SVGAGI, per germline. This CDR3 spans 15 amino acids. The CDR3 sequence is CASSYNRGGDTEAFF. The CDR3 DNA reads TGTGCCAGCAGTTACAACAGGGGCGGGGACACTGAAGCTTTCTTT.

The chain joins TRBV5-1 to TRBJ2-5; possible D gene TRBD2, 5 bases. V lost 0 bases to trimming and J lost 4 bases, with 10 bases between them. CDR1 is SGHRS, CDR2 YFSETQ, per germline. The CDR3 totals 14 residues. CDR3 sequence: CASSLGGIGETQYF. CDR3 sequence (DNA): TGCGCCAGCAGCTTGGGAGGGATCGGAGAGACCCAGTACTTC. The full variable domain, rest sourced from reference TRBV5-1 and TRBJ2-5, is KAGVTQTPRYLIKTRGQQVTLSCSPISGHRSVSWYQQTPGQGLQFLFEYFSETQRNKGNFPGRFSGRQFSNSRSEMNVSTLELGDSALYLCASSLGGIGETQYFGPGTRLLVL.

J is TRBJ1-3 and V is TRBV29-1, with TRBD1 matching 9 bases. V trimming: 4 bases; J trimming: 8 bases; junction bases outside the gene matches: 6. Germline V gene lookup returns CDR1 SQVTM and CDR2 ANQGSEA. This CDR3 comprises 13 residues. CDR3 sequence reads: CSVAQGAAHTIYF. CDR3 sequence (DNA): TGCAGCGTTGCACAGGGGGCCGCACACACCATATATTTT. The full variable domain, rest sourced from reference TRBV29-1 and TRBJ1-3, is SAVISQKPSRDICQRGTSLTIQCQVDSQVTMMFWYRQQPGQSLTLIATANQGSEATYESGFVIDKFPISRPNLTFSTLTVSNMSPEDSSIYLCSVAQGAAHTIYFGEGSWLTVV.

V is TRBV30 and J is TRBJ2-7; D is undetermined. V lost 2 bases to trimming and J lost 4 bases, with 6 bases between them. The CDR3 contains 11 residues. Germline CDR1 is GTSNPN and CDR2 is SVGIG (reference sequence). The CDR3 reads CAWSFRYEQYF. CDR3 DNA: TGTGCCTGGAGTTTCCGTTACGAGCAGTACTTC.

The chain combines TRBV19 with TRBJ1-5, with 9 nucleotides matching TRBD1. The CDR3 runs 14 residues. With V trimmed by 6 bases and J by 6 bases, 6 bases remained unmatched. The V gene's germline CDR1 is LNHDA and CDR2 SQIVND (reference sequence). The CDR3, as DNA: TGTGCCAGTAGAGATACAGGGGGCATTCAGCCCCAGCATTTT. It specifies CASRDTGGIQPQHF. Drawing the rest from reference TRBV19 and TRBJ1-5, the complete variable domain is DGGITQSPKYLFRKEGQNVTLSCEQNLNHDAMYWYRQDPGQGLRLIYYSQIVNDFQKGDIAEGYSVSREKKESFPLTVTSAQKNPTAFYLCASRDTGGIQPQHFGDGTRLSIL.

The chain carries TRBV5-4 and TRBJ2-6, with D perhaps TRBD1 (6 bases). This CDR3 has 17 residues. Germline V gene data show CDR1 as SGHNT and CDR2 as YYREEE (reference sequence). Trimming took 3 bases from V and 0 from J, leaving 13 bases between them. CDR3 loop: CASSSYRVSSGANVLTF. CDR3 nucleotide sequence: TGTGCCAGCAGCTCCTACAGGGTTAGCTCTGGGGCCAACGTCCTGACTTTC.

The chain combines TRBV28 with TRBJ2-7; 8 bases map to TRBD2. V lost 8 bases, J lost 4 bases, and 7 bases stayed unmatched. This CDR3 region has 13 residues. Germline V CDR1 and CDR2: MDHEN, SYDVKM. The DNA for the CDR3 is TGTGCCAGCCGGGGGGGCAGGGTTTACGAGCAGTACTTC. Encoded protein: CASRGGRVYEQYF.

This sequence joins TRBV7-9 and TRBJ2-7; D is undetermined. Trimming left V 5 bases short and J 5 bases short, with 7 bases between. Germline CDR1 is SEHNR and CDR2 is FQNEAQ (reference sequence). The CDR3 covers 11 residues. CDR3 bases: TGTGCCAGCAGCCCGTCCCACGAGCAGTACTTC. Encoded protein: CASSPSHEQYF. Complete variable domain (other parts from reference TRBV7-9 and TRBJ2-7): DTGVSQNPRHKITKRGQNVTFRCDPISEHNRLYWYRQTLGQGPEFLTYFQNEAQLEKSRLLSDRFSAERPKGSFSTLEIQRTEQGDSAMYLCASSPSHEQYFGPGTRLTVT.

The chain carries TRBV11-2 and TRBJ2-1, with a possible D match to TRBD2 (5 bases). This CDR3 spans 15 amino acids. V dropped 5 bases and J dropped 8 bases, with 19 bases sitting between them. Germline loops: CDR1 SGHAT, CDR2 FQNNGV. The CDR3: CASSQQVLALYEQFF. CDR3 nucleotide sequence: TGTGCCAGCAGCCAACAAGTCCTAGCTCTTTATGAGCAGTTCTTC.

The V call is TRBV28, the J call TRBJ1-5, with D hard to call. Trimming shortened V by 3 bases and J by 7 bases, and 10 bases separated the two germline ends. Germline values: CDR1 MDHEN, CDR2 SYDVKM. This CDR3 region has 13 residues. CDR3 sequence: CASSFPVRQPQHF. CDR3 bases: TGTGCCAGCAGTTTTCCCGTGAGGCAGCCCCAGCATTTT.

This clone occurred once. The chain uses TRBV6-6 and TRBJ1-6, with D possibly TRBD1 on 6 matching bases. CDR3 length equals 16 residues. CDR1 is MNHNY and CDR2 is SVGAGI in the germline V gene (reference sequence). V dropped 3 bases and J dropped 1 base, with 10 bases sitting between them. CDR3 in amino acids: CASSYIQGSYNSPLHF. In DNA form, the CDR3 reads TGTGCCAGCAGTTATATACAGGGATCCTATAATTCACCCCTCCACTTT.

The chain employs TRBV5-5 and TRBJ1-1, with D tentatively TRBD1 (6 bases). Germline lookup yields CDR1 SGHKS and CDR2 YYEKEE (reference sequence). The CDR3 totals 17 residues. V was pared by 6 bases and J by 7 bases, with 28 bases between. The CDR3 sequence: CASTKTIRGIGRGEAFF. CDR3 in DNA: TGTGCCAGCACCAAAACGATCAGGGGTATCGGGCGAGGTGAAGCTTTCTTT.

The V gene is TRBV14, the J gene TRBJ1-3; tentatively, D is TRBD1 (6 bases). This CDR3 region has 16 residues. Trimming removed 0 bases at V and 3 bases at J, with 12 bases between. The germline CDR1 and CDR2 sequences are SGHDN and FVKESK. CDR3 in DNA: TGTGCCAGCAGCCAAGACCTCGTGGACAGTGGAAACACCATATATTTT. It yields the protein CASSQDLVDSGNTIYF.